This T cell receptor beta chain originates from a study of cytomegalovirus exposure and HLA in healthy donors (dated by TCRdb to 2016 to 2017). Context from the whole study: In an earlier analysis of about 560 of the donors, 276 Gb of sequence data and 90 million to 130 million unique TCR beta sequences from about 179 million T cells were reported. An early release covering roughly 600 HLA-typed donors comprised roughly 300 gigabases of sequencing data and tens of millions of unique TCR sequences. Of the roughly 420 genotyped donors, 70% to 90% were placed in the genetic ancestry cluster associated with self-reported Caucasian donors. The study aimed to test whether cataloging public T cell receptors could reveal signatures of past pathogen exposure. The T cell repertoires of 666 subjects were profiled by immunosequencing and related to cytomegalovirus serostatus. A separate validation cohort of roughly 120 different subjects was used in addition to the 666-subject first cohort. To predict cytomegalovirus infection status, the study brought together high-throughput TCR immunosequencing, statistical association of individual TCRs with disease status, and machine learning. A later analysis re-analyzed previously published TCR beta repertoires from 600 to 850 donors and added high-resolution HLA genotyping to study TCR occurrence patterns. In the later analysis, no new phenotypic data were used to find candidate immune exposures; instead, reliance was placed on TCR beta sequences and their occurrence across donors. An earlier analysis of around 540 of the donors applied high-throughput TCR beta sequencing to assess whether each TCR beta V gene segment acted as functional or pseudogenic. Donor age, sex, ethnicity and CMV serostatus were collected together with the repertoire data. In a later genetic analysis, genome-wide SNP genotypes for about 55% of the 666 donors were used, and that subset was treated as a discovery cohort. Every discovery cohort repertoire had been produced on one sequencing platform. Both class I and class II loci were covered by HLA typing, at four-digit resolution. Typing coverage varied by locus: roughly 620-630 donors for A, B, C, DRB1 and DQB1; some 520 for DQA1; around 570 for DPA1; approximately 490 for DPB1. Because of strong linkage in the cohort, five DR-DQ haplotypes were treated as single units for association and clustering. On average, around 200,000 unique TCR beta nucleotide sequences were sequenced per donor among a few hundred genotyped donors of the cohort, with 15% to 20% of those sequences being non-productive. The paper as a whole reports these results and caveats: Several of the top co-occurrence clusters appeared to be linked to parvovirus B19, influenza, CMV and Epstein-Barr virus, according to a later analysis. A further reported finding was that TCR beta sequences accurately predicted the HLA-A and HLA-B alleles for most subjects in the first cohort. Compared with the approximately 670-donor mean, donors in an Asian-associated ancestry cluster had fewer N-insertions in productive TCRs, according to a later genetic analysis. In vitro tests confirmed that a few of the cytomegalovirus-associated TCR beta chains recognize cytomegalovirus antigens. The sequencing pipeline was judged likely to have produced a cluster of highly shared sequence variants as a technical artifact. Fewer than 20 rarely observed V segments, including chromosome 9 orphons, were excluded from the earlier analysis of a few hundred of the donors because counts were too low. In both the original and validation cohorts, the classifier was reported to diagnose cytomegalovirus status with high specificity and sensitivity. In an earlier analysis of about 600 of the donors, most TCR beta V segments appeared in productive rearrangements about 87% or about 30% of the time, broadly matching IMGT annotations. Because the 87-base-pair reads could not distinguish some IMGT-functional V segments, including TRBV6-2 and TRBV6-3, those segments were excluded. According to the authors, the approach could potentially be generalized to other disease states and immunological phenotypes. According to a later analysis, most CMV-associated TCR beta chains appeared to be HLA-restricted, and the HLA associations seemed to be driven largely by CMV exposure. Because some donors lacked HLA typing at each locus, the association tests relied only on the typed subset. Strong co-occurrence of HLA alleles, especially DR and DQ, made assigning TCR associations to individual alleles difficult. Correlated functional status among segregating V segments might be attributable to linkage disequilibrium, but an unknown experimental factor could not be ruled out. In a later analysis, HLA-associated TCR beta chains were found to be more clonally expanded and to have lower generation probabilities than equally common non-associated chains. In a later genetic analysis, a missense DCLRE1C variant was associated with V-gene and J-gene trimming of TCR beta chains, and the association was replicated in an independent cohort. While some public TCRs were present in many individuals, most TCR sequences turned up only very rarely across donors. Only TCR beta chains were sequenced in this cohort, and the absence of alpha or paired-chain data limited detectable features. Roughly uniform sequencing depth across donors was assumed in presence/absence analyses, although this assumption may not hold. According to a later analysis, TCR association rates differed among HLA loci, with DRB1 alleles showing the most associated TCRs and HLA-C alleles showing the fewest. Specific HLA alleles were associated with 15,000 to 20,000 TCR beta sequences at a false discovery rate of 0.05 in a later analysis. The study listed 150 to 200 TCR beta chains as associated with cytomegalovirus. The only immune exposure information available for the cohort was CMV serostatus.

Counted from cysteine to phenylalanine, this CDR3 has 15 amino acids. The kept DNA is CDR3 alone, 45 bases in frame from the first base. V is pared back by 4 bases and J by 4 bases, with 13 bases lying between the germline termini. Taken from the germline V gene, the CDR1 and CDR2 loops are MNHNS and SASEGT. Libraries were prepared through the immunoSEQ multiplex PCR assay. For the multiplex PCR, a mixture combining 60 forward primers for TCR Vbeta segments and 13 reverse primers for TCR Jbeta segments was used. Amplification of the CDR3 region of rearranged TCR beta genes was performed with a multiplex PCR assay on genomic DNA. The amplified TCR beta libraries were sequenced on the Illumina HiSeq System as 87-base-pair reads. The authors' analysis ran thus. A later analysis counted some 74 million unique TCR beta chains across the 690 or so repertoires, and roughly 9.9 million of these chains were shared by at least two donors. To remove PCR and sequencing errors, raw reads were error-corrected and collapsed into unique sequences using a nearest-neighbor algorithm that merged closely related sequences. To assign V, D and J gene segments, CDR3 sequences were aligned to IMGT reference sequences. For a sequence to be retained, at least a six-nucleotide match to both a V gene segment and a J gene segment was required. A rearrangement counted as productive if the CDR3 had no stop codons and remained in frame with V and J, and every other rearrangement counted as non-productive. CDR3 was defined according to IMGT convention as the region running from the second conserved V-encoded cysteine to the conserved J-encoded phenylalanine. In an earlier analysis of approximately 590 of the donors, sequences lacking an unambiguous match to a single V gene segment were excluded. An earlier analysis of under 750 of the donors called V segments functional above 56.7% productive rearrangements and segregating when the between-donor standard deviation exceeded 5%. A statistical classification framework was developed to diagnose cytomegalovirus status using the catalog of TCR beta chain sequences. V and J gene assignment, in a later analysis, came from comparing TCR nucleotide sequences with IMGT/GENE-DB human TR gene sequences. A later analysis assigned CDR3 sequences and most-parsimonious VDJ recombination scenarios with the TCRdist pipeline. In a later analysis, every TCR beta chain was defined by the combination of its CDR3 amino acid sequence and its V-gene family, and reads without a unique V-gene family were dropped. As a way to deal with suspected cross-contamination and a sequencing artifact, a later analysis dropped hundreds of nucleotide sequences that were highly shared and had low generation probability. In a later analysis, a clonal expansion index was calculated for each public chain from normalized within-repertoire ranks of inferred template counts. In a later analysis, generation probabilities were computed with a VDJ recombination model fitted to out-of-frame rearrangements, and the resulting probabilities were checked against IGoR. Hypergeometric tests were used in a later analysis to score TCR-TCR, TCR-HLA and TCR-CMV co-occurrence, with a repertoire-size bias correction applied to the TCR pairs. A later analysis estimated false discovery rates by permuting HLA or CMV assignments 20 times. In a later analysis, co-occurring TCRs were grouped with DBSCAN, and TCRdist sequence similarity was added when clustering was performed within HLA-allele-positive subsets. Repertoires with fewer than 30,000 or more than 120,000 public chains, plus five repertoires with anomalous nucleotide sharing, were excluded from co-occurrence clustering. Sourced from immuneACCESS, this table was stored by TCRdb with only in-frame sequences that have V and J called. A share of the clones is absent; for the studies checked, an unresolved V gene accounts for under half, and the remainder has no known explanation. V, J and clone size reflect that table, while D and trimming were determined from the DNA. Within this sample are 150,000 to 200,000 clones, with about four fifths of them counted one time only. Approximately 1.5% of the sample is in the top ten clones.

A note on this clone: Its specific antigen is unknown. There are no base qualities to consult, and no much larger clone falls within one base.

The cohort consisted of 666 healthy bone marrow donors. At the time of sampling, every cohort member was nominally healthy, though immune exposures that went unrecorded were likely present. The donor tested CMV seronegative and was one of the 352 seronegative cohort members. A peripheral blood sample was collected from each donor, and TCR beta sequencing was performed on peripheral blood mononuclear cells. Genomic DNA extraction from the blood cell samples was performed with the Qiagen DNeasy Blood Extraction Kit. The TCR was taken from a man aged 40-55 years in good health and CMV-seronegative. Rearrangement joined TRBV6-1 to TRBJ2-2; the D region possibly corresponds to TRBD1 (6 bases align). Sequenced sample: PBMCs. The DNA sequence is TGTGCCAGCAGTGTACAGGGTGCGGTCACCGGGGAGCTGTTTTTT. Protein translation: CASSVQGAVTGELFF.